This T cell receptor (beta chain) stems from a study of CD8 T cells in ankylosing spondylitis. Study findings and constraints: Characteristic of ankylosing spondylitis blood, it appeared, was a TCR beta motif comprising about eight highly homologous variants.

TCRdb fed the 5' RACE reads into MiXCR, producing one record per CDR3 protein. Here the sample spans about 440,000 distinct CDR3 sequences, more than 15% being singletons. This CDR3 has 12 amino acids. CDR1 is PRHDT, CDR2 FYEKMQ, per germline (reference sequence). With 6 bases removed from V and 3 bases from J, the gap between germline ends came to 8 bases. In this sample, this clonotype turned up a few times. Its specificity is not known. Sample: blood, either unsorted or a sorted T cell fraction (not recorded which). The chain combines TRBV13 with TRBJ2-5; D unresolved. The sequence was collected from a male donor with ankylosing spondylitis. The CDR3 spells CASRGQEETQYF. CDR3 bases: TGTGCCAGCAGAGGGCAGGAAGAGACCCAGTACTTC.